This passage covers 30 T cell receptor beta chains from one sample sequenced in a study of spatial heterogeneity in lung cancer. This sample's time point: sample taken at primary tumor resection. In each case, whole RNA from tumor, nontumor lung or frozen PBMC was sequenced unsorted. TCRdb reprocessed the 5' RACE reads via MiXCR and lists one record per CDR3 protein. The sample shows 9,500 to 11,000 distinct CDR3 sequences, around 6.9% of them seen only once. Sequencing used PBMCs, obtained at surgery. These receptors were collected from a male donor with early-stage non-small cell lung cancer.

This clonotype was seen many times. This beta chain is a stray read from a library made for alpha chains; its abundance is not meaningful. The chain couples TRBV29-1 to TRBJ2-3; D is undetermined. Trimming left V 4 bases short and J 7 bases short, with 6 bases between. Germline V lookup: CDR1 SQVTM, CDR2 ANQGSEA. The CDR3 sequence is 10 residues long. The CDR3 nucleotides read TGCAGCGTTGCCCTTAATACGCAGTATTTT. This translates into CSVALNTQYF.

This clonotype was counted between two and nine times. This beta chain slipped into a library made for alpha chains as a stray read, so its size is not meaningful. This chain uses TRBV7-9 with TRBJ2-1; D gene uncertain. Looked up from germline, CDR1 is SEHNR and CDR2 is FQNEAQ (reference sequence). V lost 2 bases, J lost 8 bases, and 7 bases lay in between. This CDR3 is 12 amino acids long. CDR3 coding DNA: TGTGCCAGCAGCTTATTAAGCTATGAGCAGTTCTTC. It yields the protein CASSLLSYEQFF.

This clonotype was seen repeatedly, ten times or more. This beta chain is an unintended read in a library built for alpha chains; its size means little. The CDR3: CASRRTENSPLHF. The CDR3 DNA follows: TGTGCCAGCAGACGGACAGAAAATTCACCCCTCCACTTT. The chain joins TRBV3-1 to TRBJ1-6; perhaps TRBD1 as D (6 bases). The CDR3 has 13 residues. Germline CDR1 is LGHDT and CDR2 is YNNKEL (reference sequence). Trimming stripped 6 bases from V and 7 bases from J, with 10 bases between.

This clonotype is medium-sized in the sample. This beta chain is an unintended read in a library built for alpha chains; its size means little. The CDR3: CASSLDRRKLFF. CDR3 nucleotide sequence: TGTGCCAGCAGCTTGGACAGGAGAAAACTGTTTTTT. The genes are TRBV7-9 and TRBJ1-4, with 7 bases identical to TRBD1. The CDR3 length is 12 residues. CDR1 SEHNR and CDR2 FQNEAQ come from the germline V gene (reference sequence). Trimming at V came to 3 bases and at J to 10 bases, leaving 2 bases not matched to a gene.

This clonotype was detected ten times or more. The library was prepared for alpha chains; this beta chain is a stray read, so its frequency means little. The chain uses TRBV20-1 and TRBJ2-7; unclear D gene. The V end was cut by 0 bases, the J end by 0 bases, with 6 bases between. The CDR3 is made up of 13 amino acids. Germline V gene lookup returns CDR1 DFQATT and CDR2 SNEGSKA (reference sequence). DNA for the CDR3: TGCAGTGCTAGAGATCCGGTCTCCTACGAGCAGTACTTC. Protein sequence: CSARDPVSYEQYF.

Worth noting for this clonotype: Because this beta chain is a stray read in a library intended to capture alpha chains, its abundance should not be given much weight. The CDR3 DNA is TGTGCCAGAAGCGGACAGGACGGAATCTCTGGGGCCAACGTCCTGACTTTC. It translates to CARSGQDGISGANVLTF. This chain connects TRBV5-3 to TRBJ2-6; TRBD1 matches 7 bases. TRBV5-3 qualifies as an ORF whose function is uncertain. V dropped 4 bases and J dropped 0; count of bases not matched to a gene: 7. The CDR3 consists of 17 residues.

In its sample, this clonotype was seen many times. The size of this beta chain means little, since it is a stray read in a library made for alpha chains. J is TRBJ2-3 and V is TRBV11-2; the D is unclear. The CDR3 has 15 residues. Germline CDR1 SGHAT, CDR2 FQNNGV. Between the trimmed V and J ends, which lost 6 bases and 0 bases, there was a span of 13 bases. The CDR3 here is CASSPGPYSTDTQYF. CDR3 coding DNA: TGTGCCAGCAGTCCCGGCCCCTATAGCACAGATACGCAGTATTTT.

This clonotype came up many times. The library was designed around alpha chains, so this beta chain is a stray read whose abundance carries little weight. V usage is TRBV6-6 and J usage is TRBJ2-1; 10 nucleotides match TRBD1. The CDR3 has 13 residues. CDR1 is MNHNY, CDR2 SVGAGI, per germline (reference sequence). The V and J ends lost 8 bases and 6 bases, in that order; junction bases with no gene match: 4. This CDR3 is CASGGTGANEQFF. The CDR3 DNA sequence: TGTGCCAGCGGCGGGACAGGGGCCAATGAGCAGTTCTTC.

This clonotype was recorded many times. A library prepared for alpha chains yielded this beta chain as an off-target read; its size is of little meaning. The chain uses TRBV7-8 and TRBJ2-1, with 8 positions matching TRBD1. CDR1 and CDR2 from the germline V gene are SGHVS and FQNEAQ. V trimming: 5 bases; J trimming: 6 bases; junction bases outside the gene matches: 9. There are 15 residues in the CDR3. CDR3 in DNA: TGTGCCAGCAGCCTCCGGACAGGGTCGCGCAATGAGCAGTTCTTC. Protein sequence: CASSLRTGSRNEQFF.

The table lists this clonotype with a few counts. In a library made to pick up alpha chains, this beta chain is a stray read with a size that means little. CDR3 sequence reads: CSALQQGAKGYTF. The CDR3 DNA is TGCAGTGCTTTGCAGCAGGGGGCGAAGGGCTACACCTTC. This rearrangement joins TRBV20-1 to TRBJ1-2; 8 bases are shared with TRBD1. The CDR3 length is 13 residues. J lost 8 bases, V lost 5 bases, and 10 bases had no gene match. Germline loops: CDR1 DFQATT, CDR2 SNEGSKA (reference sequence).

This clonotype was detected ten times or more. This beta chain is an unintended read in a library built for alpha chains; its size means little. The chain carries TRBV10-1 and TRBJ2-1; D uncertain. Deletions cut 6 bases from V and 4 bases from J, with 4 bases between. In germline, CDR1 is WNHNN, CDR2 SYGVQD (reference sequence). This CDR3 contains 11 residues. The CDR3 region has the DNA TGCGCCAGCAGCCTTTACAATGAGCAGTTCTTC. Translated, it gives CASSLYNEQFF.

This clonotype is medium-sized in the sample. The size of this beta chain means little, since it is a stray read in a library made for alpha chains. This CDR3 is CASSQEDRAEQFF. The CDR3 DNA reads as TGTGCCAGCAGCCAAGAGGATAGGGCGGAGCAGTTCTTC. The V and J genes are TRBV3-1 and TRBJ2-1, with D uncertain. CDR1 and CDR2 (germline): LGHDT, YNNKEL (reference sequence). The V end was cut by 0 bases, the J end by 10 bases, with 10 bases between. There are 13 residues in the CDR3.

This clonotype was detected only a few times. This beta chain turned up in a library designed for alpha chains; as an off-target read, its abundance says little. The V call is TRBV15, the J call TRBJ2-7, with 7 bases that match TRBD1. The CDR3 length is 16 residues. The germline V gene has CDR1 LNHNV and CDR2 YYDKDF (reference sequence). The V and J ends lost 0 bases and 0 bases, in that order; junction bases with no gene match: 5. This CDR3 is CATSRDLGTVSYEQYF. For the CDR3, the DNA is TGTGCCACCAGCAGAGATCTGGGGACAGTCTCCTACGAGCAGTACTTC.

At least ten counts were recorded for this clonotype. In a library made to pick up alpha chains, this beta chain is a stray read with a size that means little. The rearrangement joins TRBV27 to TRBJ2-1, with 7 positions matching TRBD2. This CDR3 region has 15 residues. V was pared by 4 bases and J by 0 bases, with 3 bases of the junction left unmatched. Germline V gene sequence: CDR1 MNHEY, CDR2 SMNVEV (reference sequence). CDR3 DNA sequence: TGTGCCAGCAGTTCCGGGACTACCTCCTACAATGAGCAGTTCTTC. Its translation is CASSSGTTSYNEQFF.

This clonotype occurred many times. This beta chain represents an off-target read in a library built for alpha chains; its size is of limited meaning. The chain carries TRBV2 and TRBJ1-5, with D possibly matching TRBD1 (5 bases). Germline-derived CDR1 and CDR2 are SNHLY and FYNNEI. Trimming shortened V by 8 bases and J by 2 bases, and 19 bases separated the two germline ends. The CDR3 contains 16 residues. The CDR3 spells CASSGLGGSGNQPQHF. The CDR3 nucleotides read TGTGCCAGCTCCGGACTGGGGGGATCTGGCAATCAGCCCCAGCATTTT.

In this sample, this clonotype turned up a few times. This beta chain is a stray sequence in a library constructed for alpha chains; its clone size is not meaningful. CDR3 DNA: TGTGCCAGCAGTTTTGATCAGAATCAGCCCCAGCATTTT. Translating gives CASSFDQNQPQHF. V usage is TRBV12-3 or TRBV12-4 and J usage is TRBJ1-5; D remains ambiguous. This CDR3 is 13 amino acids long. The V gene lost 3 bases and the J gene lost 4 bases, with 7 bases spanning the gap.

This clonotype counts as medium-sized (0.01 to 0.1%). Since it is a stray read in a library aimed at alpha chains, this beta chain has a size that is not meaningful. The V and J genes are TRBV29-1 and TRBJ2-2; unclear D gene. Trimming removed 2 bases at V and 4 bases at J, with 11 bases between. CDR1 and CDR2 (germline): SQVTM, ANQGSEA. This CDR3 region has 14 residues. CDR3 DNA: TGCAGCGTTGAACTCTCCCCGGGCACCGGGGAGCTGTTTTTT. It specifies CSVELSPGTGELFF.

This clonotype was seen repeatedly, ten times or more. This beta chain is off target for a library built for alpha chains, so its abundance means little. The V call is TRBV28, the J call TRBJ1-4, with TRBD1 matching over 8 bases. This CDR3 is 16 amino acids long. The germline V gene has CDR1 MDHEN and CDR2 SYDVKM. Losses at the gene ends were 2 bases for V and 7 bases for J; bases not matched to a gene: 9. In DNA form, the CDR3 reads TGTGCCAGCAGTTTAAACACAGGGGGAATCGGTGAAAAACTGTTTTTT. This sequence encodes CASSLNTGGIGEKLFF.

With respect to this clonotype: This beta chain is a stray sequence in a library constructed for alpha chains; its clone size is not meaningful. The chain employs TRBV11-3 and TRBJ2-3; 10 nucleotides align to TRBD2. The junction had 5 bases not matched to a gene; V was cut back by 5 bases and J by 0 bases. CDR1 is SGHNT, CDR2 YENEEA, per germline. This CDR3 has 16 amino acids. This CDR3 reads CASSIGTSESTDTQYF. DNA of the CDR3: TGTGCCAGCAGCATCGGGACTAGCGAAAGCACAGATACGCAGTATTTT.

This clonotype was seen many times. The library was prepared for alpha chains; this beta chain is a stray read, so its frequency means little. This chain connects TRBV7-9 to TRBJ2-3, with a weak D call TRBD1 (6 bases). The CDR3 is 14 amino acids. V was shortened by 1 base and J by 8 bases, with 13 bases between the two germline ends. CDR1 is SEHNR, CDR2 FQNEAQ, per germline (reference sequence). CDR3 amino acids: CASSLGRGVVTQYF. DNA of the CDR3: TGTGCCAGCAGCTTAGGCAGGGGAGTTGTTACGCAGTATTTT.

A few counts support this clonotype. With the library built for alpha chains, this beta chain is off target and its frequency is not meaningful. The chain is built from TRBV7-2 and TRBJ2-1, with D possibly TRBD1 on 6 matching bases. CDR3 length: 12 residues. Trimming removed 5 bases from V and 8 bases from J, with 10 bases in between. Germline V CDR1 and CDR2: SGHTA, FQGNSA. The CDR3 DNA reads as TGTGCCAGCAGCCTTAGGGGGTATGAGCAGTTCTTC. Translated: CASSLRGYEQFF.

The sample holds many counts of this clonotype. This beta chain is an off-target read within a library intended for alpha chains, so its frequency means little. The chain carries TRBV19 and TRBJ2-1; D not certain. The length of the CDR3 is 16 residues. Germline assignment: CDR1 LNHDA and CDR2 SQIVND (reference sequence). V was clipped by 0 bases and J by 7 bases, with 16 bases between them. This CDR3 is CASSIDIGFGDNEQFF. CDR3 bases: TGTGCCAGTAGTATAGATATTGGTTTTGGGGATAATGAGCAGTTCTTC.

In its sample, this clonotype was seen a few times. This beta chain is a stray sequence in a library constructed for alpha chains; its clone size is not meaningful. This chain connects TRBV14 to TRBJ2-1, with 7 bases that match TRBD1. Germline loops: CDR1 SGHDN, CDR2 FVKESK. After removal of 2 bases from V and 4 bases from J, the junction contained 8 bases not matched to a gene. This CDR3 contains 16 residues. The DNA of the CDR3 is TGTGCCAGCAGCCAACGCCGGGACAGCTATTACAATGAGCAGTTCTTC. It yields the protein CASSQRRDSYYNEQFF.

A word on this clonotype: The library was designed around alpha chains, so this beta chain is a stray read whose abundance carries little weight. The CDR3 here is CASSFGTGPYEQYF. CDR3 in DNA: TGCGCCAGCAGCTTTGGGACAGGTCCGTACGAGCAGTACTTC. J is TRBJ2-7 and V is TRBV5-1, with 8 bases aligning to TRBD1. The V and J ends lost 2 bases and 4 bases, in that order; junction bases with no gene match: 5. CDR1 SGHRS and CDR2 YFSETQ come from the germline V gene. The CDR3 loop spans 14 amino acids. Complete variable domain (other parts from reference TRBV5-1 and TRBJ2-7): KAGVTQTPRYLIKTRGQQVTLSCSPISGHRSVSWYQQTPGQGLQFLFEYFSETQRNKGNFPGRFSGRQFSNSRSEMNVSTLELGDSALYLCASSFGTGPYEQYFGPGTRLTVT.

Ten or more counts support this clonotype. Being off target in a library aimed at alpha chains, this beta chain has a size of little meaning. The chain carries TRBV28 and TRBJ2-1, with a possible D match to TRBD2 (6 bases). The length of the CDR3 is 17 residues. V was clipped by 6 bases and J by 4 bases, with 22 bases between them. From germline, CDR1 is MDHEN and CDR2 SYDVKM. CDR3 in DNA: TGTGCCAGCAGCTCCTCGGCACTAGCTACTTTTTACAATGAGCAGTTCTTC. Translated: CASSSSALATFYNEQFF.

This clonotype was observed at least ten times. The library was prepared for alpha chains; this beta chain is a stray read, so its frequency means little. CDR3 nucleotides: TGTGCCAGCAGCTCGGGACAGTTTAATTCACCCCTCCACTTT. The encoded protein is CASSSGQFNSPLHF. This rearrangement joins TRBV7-3 to TRBJ1-6; TRBD1 matches 7 bases. Germline CDR1 is SGHTA and CDR2 is FQGTGA. The CDR3 runs to 14 residues. The V gene end was trimmed by 4 bases and the J gene end by 6 bases; junction bases not matched to a gene: 3.

This clonotype occurred many times. Within a library made for alpha chains, this beta chain is off target, and its count is uninformative. This sequence joins TRBV29-1 and TRBJ2-7; no clear D. The CDR3 spans 13 residues. Deletions cut 3 bases from V and 0 bases from J, with 9 bases between. Germline CDR1 reads SQVTM; CDR2 reads ANQGSEA. This chain's CDR3 is CSVDDQNSYEQYF. DNA for the CDR3: TGCAGCGTTGACGACCAAAACTCCTACGAGCAGTACTTC.

This clonotype qualifies as medium-sized (0.01 to 0.1%). This beta chain turned up in a library designed for alpha chains; as an off-target read, its abundance says little. This chain links TRBV27 with TRBJ2-7; D gene uncertain. The CDR3 runs to 14 residues. The V gene lost 8 bases and the J gene lost 0 bases, with 14 bases spanning the gap. Germline assignment: CDR1 MNHEY and CDR2 SMNVEV (reference sequence). In DNA form, the CDR3 reads TGTGCCAGCGCCCCCGCTAGTAGCTCCTACGAGCAGTACTTC. Residues: CASAPASSSYEQYF.

This clonotype is judged medium-sized. With the library built for alpha chains, this beta chain is off target and its frequency is not meaningful. The chain couples TRBV29-1 to TRBJ2-6, with D unresolved. This CDR3 contains 13 residues. The V gene lost 7 bases and the J gene lost 0 bases, with 7 bases spanning the gap. Looked up from germline, CDR1 is SQVTM and CDR2 is ANQGSEA. The CDR3: CSASSSGANVLTF. The CDR3 DNA is TGCAGCGCCTCCTCCTCTGGGGCCAACGTCCTGACTTTC.

This clonotype was recorded many times. Being off target in a library aimed at alpha chains, this beta chain has a size of little meaning. V usage is TRBV28 and J usage is TRBJ1-4, with D possibly being TRBD1 (5 bases). Per germline, CDR1 MDHEN and CDR2 SYDVKM. The V and J ends lost 5 bases and 0 bases respectively, with 13 bases between them. The CDR3 has 16 residues. The CDR3 is CASSPGAFATNEKLFF. Written as DNA, the CDR3 is TGTGCCAGCAGTCCCGGGGCCTTCGCAACTAATGAAAAACTGTTTTTT. Filled out from reference TRBV28 and TRBJ1-4, the complete variable domain reads DVKVTQSSRYLVKRTGEKVFLECVQDMDHENMFWYRQDPGLGLRLIYFSYDVKMKEKGDIPEGYSVSREKKERFSLILESASTNQTSMYLCASSPGAFATNEKLFFGSGTQLSVL.